This TCR beta chain comes out of a study of blood T cell repertoires in COVID-19. Background on the study: The origin of the acute and convalescent COVID-19 samples was the United States, Italy and Spain.

In the original processing: It was from reference gene primer amplification that nucleated cell counts were estimated. Data came from immunoSEQ multiplex PCR; TCRdb stores just in-frame clones and leaves some out. Clone size and the V and J calls come from that table; the DNA yielded D and trimming. The table lists 150,000 to 200,000 clones, around 84% of them singletons. J was trimmed by 5 bases and V by 8 bases; bases with no gene match: 10. CDR1 and CDR2 (germline): SGHTA, FQGNSA. This CDR3 is 14 amino acids long. This sequence joins TRBV7-2 and TRBJ2-5; 8 bases line up with TRBD1. Sample: peripheral blood. This TCR was recovered from a woman aged 80 or over with acute or convalescent COVID-19. CDR3 nucleotides: TGTGCCAGCGGGCCTACAGGGGGTTTGGAGACCCAGTACTTC. Amino acid sequence: CASGPTGGLETQYF.